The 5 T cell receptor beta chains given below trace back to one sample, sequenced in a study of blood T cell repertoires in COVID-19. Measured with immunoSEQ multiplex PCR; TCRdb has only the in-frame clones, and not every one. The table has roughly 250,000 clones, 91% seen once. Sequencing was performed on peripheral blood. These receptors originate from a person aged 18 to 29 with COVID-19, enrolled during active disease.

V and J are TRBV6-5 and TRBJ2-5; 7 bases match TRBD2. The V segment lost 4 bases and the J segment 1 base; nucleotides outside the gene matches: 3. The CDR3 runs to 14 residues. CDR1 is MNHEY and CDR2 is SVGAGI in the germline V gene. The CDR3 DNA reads TGTGCCAGCAGTTTCGCGGGAGCCCAAGAGACCCAGTACTTC. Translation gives CASSFAGAQETQYF.

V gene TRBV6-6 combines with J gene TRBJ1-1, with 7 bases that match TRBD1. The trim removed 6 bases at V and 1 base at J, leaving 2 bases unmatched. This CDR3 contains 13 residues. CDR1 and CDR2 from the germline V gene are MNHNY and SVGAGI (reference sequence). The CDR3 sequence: CASSRTGNTEAFF. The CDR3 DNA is TGTGCCAGCAGCCGGACAGGGAACACTGAAGCTTTCTTT.

CDR3 loop: CASSQPRTGGEKLFF. The CDR3 region has the DNA TGCGCCAGCAGCCAACCCCGGACAGGGGGGGAAAAACTGTTTTTT. V and J are TRBV4-1 and TRBJ1-4; TRBD1 matches 10 bases. The CDR3 loop spans 15 amino acids. V trimming: 2 bases; J trimming: 8 bases; junction bases outside the gene matches: 5. From germline, CDR1 is MGHRA and CDR2 YSYEKL.

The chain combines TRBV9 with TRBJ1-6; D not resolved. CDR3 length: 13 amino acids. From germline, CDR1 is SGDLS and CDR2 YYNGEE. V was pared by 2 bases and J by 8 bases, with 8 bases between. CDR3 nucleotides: TGTGCCAGCAGCGTCAGTGTTGATTCACCCCTCCACTTT. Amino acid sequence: CASSVSVDSPLHF.

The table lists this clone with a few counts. The CDR3 bases are TGTGCCATCAGTGGCGGGAGTATCGAGCAGTACTTC. Translating gives CAISGGSIEQYF. The rearrangement joins TRBV10-3 to TRBJ2-7; 7 bases fit TRBD2. V lost 4 bases, J lost 6 bases, and 3 bases stayed unmatched. The germline CDR1 and CDR2 sequences are ENHRY and SYGVKD. The CDR3 covers 12 residues.